This T cell receptor (beta chain) came from a study of blood T cell repertoires in COVID-19. Study overall: PBMCs, B-cell-depleted T cells, or T cells provided the cDNA or gDNA that made up the material.

Libraries were prepared by immunoSEQ multiplex PCR; TCRdb keeps only in-frame clonotypes and omits some of them. The top ten hold over 9.5% of the sample, which has about 230,000 clones, approximately 90% seen once. The TCR sequence derives from a woman aged 18-30 years who had recovered from COVID-19. The specimen was peripheral blood.

The CDR3 loop is CASKADRTAYEQYF. The CDR3 DNA follows: TGTGCCAGTAAAGCCGACAGGACCGCCTACGAGCAGTACTTC. V usage is TRBV19 and J usage is TRBJ2-7; D perhaps matches TRBD1 (6 bases). CDR3 length: 14 amino acids. The V gene's germline CDR1 is LNHDA and CDR2 SQIVND (reference sequence). V was clipped by 7 bases and J by 2 bases, with 15 bases between them.